A selection of T cell receptor beta chains follows, all from one sample in a study of T cell changes during pregnancy in multiple sclerosis. Some clones are missing from TCRdb's copy, which holds only in-frame ones; the method was immunoSEQ multiplex PCR. The sample shows 60,000 to 85,000 clones, roughly 94% of them seen only once. Here the sequenced sample was peripheral blood, taken in the second trimester of pregnancy. Every receptor here comes from a female donor in good health, enrolled as a control in a pregnancy study. The CDR3 runs from the conserved cysteine through the conserved F or W. The order of the fields is CDR3 length, J gene, D gene, V gene, clone size, CDR3 DNA, CDR3 protein. D genes are given only for firm matches. Clone size is stated in some rows and not others, as once, few, many or a class when expanded.

cdr3_length: 16
j_call: TRBJ2-7
d_call: .
v_call: TRBV28
clone_size: .
cdr3_nt: TGTGCCAGCAGTCCCCCGATGGGGGCTTCCCACTACGAGCAGTACTTC
cdr3_aa: CASSPPMGASHYEQYF

cdr3_length: 15
j_call: TRBJ2-1
d_call: .
v_call: TRBV14
clone_size: .
cdr3_nt: TGTGCCAGCAGCCAAGATTCGACCCCGAGGAATGAGCAGTTCTTC
cdr3_aa: CASSQDSTPRNEQFF

cdr3_length: 15
j_call: TRBJ2-7
d_call: TRBD1
v_call: TRBV29-1
clone_size: .
cdr3_nt: TGCAGCGTTGAAGAAGTAGGGACAGAGAGCTACGAGCAGTACTTC
cdr3_aa: CSVEEVGTESYEQYF

cdr3_length: 16
j_call: TRBJ2-7
d_call: TRBD2
v_call: TRBV9
clone_size: .
cdr3_nt: TGTGCCAGCAGCGTAGAATCGAGCGGGAGAGGAAACGAGCAGTACTTC
cdr3_aa: CASSVESSGRGNEQYF

cdr3_length: 16
j_call: TRBJ1-3
d_call: .
v_call: TRBV4-2
clone_size: .
cdr3_nt: TGTGCCAGCAGCCAAGCAGAGGGCGTCTCTGGAAACACCATATATTTT
cdr3_aa: CASSQAEGVSGNTIYF

cdr3_length: 13
j_call: TRBJ1-2
d_call: .
v_call: TRBV23-1
clone_size: .
cdr3_nt: TGCGCCAGCAGTCATAGGGGGTGCTATGGCTACACCTTC
cdr3_aa: CASSHRGCYGYTF

cdr3_length: 14
j_call: TRBJ2-7
d_call: TRBD2
v_call: TRBV19
clone_size: .
cdr3_nt: TGTGCCAGTTCCCGGACTAGCGGGGGCCACGAGCAGTACTTC
cdr3_aa: CASSRTSGGHEQYF

cdr3_length: 17
j_call: TRBJ2-7
d_call: .
v_call: TRBV7-9
clone_size: .
cdr3_nt: TGTGCCAGCAGCTTAGGAGGCGGGGTAGCTGCCCCCTACGAGCAGTACTTC
cdr3_aa: CASSLGGGVAAPYEQYF

cdr3_length: 13
j_call: TRBJ2-7
d_call: .
v_call: TRBV7-8
clone_size: .
cdr3_nt: TGTGCCAGCAGCCCGACTAGCTCCTACGAGCAGTACTTC
cdr3_aa: CASSPTSSYEQYF

cdr3_length: 14
j_call: TRBJ2-1
d_call: .
v_call: TRBV5-1
clone_size: few
cdr3_nt: TGCGCCAGCAGCCAACAGGGAGAGGACAATGAGCAGTTCTTC
cdr3_aa: CASSQQGEDNEQFF

cdr3_length: 15
j_call: TRBJ2-3
d_call: .
v_call: TRBV2
clone_size: .
cdr3_nt: TGTGCCAGCAGTGATGGCTGGACTAGCACAGATACGCAGTATTTT
cdr3_aa: CASSDGWTSTDTQYF

cdr3_length: 16
j_call: TRBJ2-3
d_call: TRBD2
v_call: TRBV2
clone_size: .
cdr3_nt: TGTGCCAGCAGTGAACCGAGCGGGAGAAGAGGAGCCACGCAGTATTTT
cdr3_aa: CASSEPSGRRGATQYF

cdr3_length: 13
j_call: TRBJ2-3
d_call: .
v_call: TRBV11-1
clone_size: .
cdr3_nt: TGTGCCAGCAGCTTAGCGGCCACAGATACGCAGTATTTT
cdr3_aa: CASSLAATDTQYF

cdr3_length: 17
j_call: TRBJ2-3
d_call: TRBD2
v_call: TRBV6-4
clone_size: .
cdr3_nt: TGTGCCAGCAGTGAATCCCCTAGCGGCGGGGGGTCTGATACGCAGTATTTT
cdr3_aa: CASSESPSGGGSDTQYF

cdr3_length: 14
j_call: TRBJ2-3
d_call: .
v_call: TRBV6-1
clone_size: .
cdr3_nt: TGTGCCAGCAGTGAAGATGCCCGAGGTGATACGCAGTATTTT
cdr3_aa: CASSEDARGDTQYF

cdr3_length: 13
j_call: TRBJ1-2
d_call: TRBD1
v_call: TRBV7-6
clone_size: .
cdr3_nt: TGTGCCAGCAGCTCCGGGACAGGGGTCGGCTACACCTTC
cdr3_aa: CASSSGTGVGYTF

cdr3_length: 15
j_call: TRBJ1-2
d_call: TRBD1
v_call: TRBV28
clone_size: .
cdr3_nt: TGTGCCAGCAGTTTACCGGGACAGGGTCTAGGTGGCTACACCTTC
cdr3_aa: CASSLPGQGLGGYTF

cdr3_length: 15
j_call: TRBJ1-6
d_call: TRBD1
v_call: TRBV27
clone_size: .
cdr3_nt: TGTGCCAGCAGTAAGTTTGGACAGGGGGATTCACCCCTCCACTTT
cdr3_aa: CASSKFGQGDSPLHF

cdr3_length: 13
j_call: TRBJ2-1
d_call: .
v_call: TRBV10-1
clone_size: .
cdr3_nt: TGCGCCAGCAGTAACCTGGAGACAGATGAGCAGTTCTTC
cdr3_aa: CASSNLETDEQFF

cdr3_length: 15
j_call: TRBJ1-1
d_call: TRBD1
v_call: TRBV11-1
clone_size: .
cdr3_nt: TGTGCCAGCAGATCTCAGGGGGCAGGGATCGGTGAAGCTTTCTTT
cdr3_aa: CASRSQGAGIGEAFF

cdr3_length: 15
j_call: TRBJ2-1
d_call: TRBD2
v_call: TRBV2
clone_size: .
cdr3_nt: TGTGCCAGCAACCTAGCGGGGGTTAGGATGAATGAGCAGTTCTTC
cdr3_aa: CASNLAGVRMNEQFF

cdr3_length: 16
j_call: TRBJ2-1
d_call: .
v_call: TRBV9
clone_size: .
cdr3_nt: TGTGCCAGCAGCGTAGCAGGGGCAGGGGCCTACAATGAGCAGTTCTTC
cdr3_aa: CASSVAGAGAYNEQFF

cdr3_length: 13
j_call: TRBJ2-7
d_call: .
v_call: TRBV5-1
clone_size: .
cdr3_nt: TGCGCCAGCAGCTCGACACCTTCCTACGAGCAGTACTTC
cdr3_aa: CASSSTPSYEQYF

cdr3_length: 13
j_call: TRBJ1-2
d_call: .
v_call: TRBV7-8
clone_size: few
cdr3_nt: TGTGCCAGCAGCTTAGGACAGTCGTATGGCTACACCTTC
cdr3_aa: CASSLGQSYGYTF

cdr3_length: 16
j_call: TRBJ1-2
d_call: TRBD1
v_call: TRBV9
clone_size: .
cdr3_nt: TGTGCCAGCAGCGCAGAACCGGGACAGGGGGCAAATGGCTACACCTTC
cdr3_aa: CASSAEPGQGANGYTF

cdr3_length: 11
j_call: TRBJ2-1
d_call: .
v_call: TRBV6-1
clone_size: .
cdr3_nt: TGTGCCAGTGCTACGAACAATGAGCAGTTCTTC
cdr3_aa: CASATNNEQFF

cdr3_length: 14
j_call: TRBJ1-2
d_call: .
v_call: TRBV19
clone_size: .
cdr3_nt: TGTGCCAGTAGTATAGATAACGGGTACTATGGCTACACCTTC
cdr3_aa: CASSIDNGYYGYTF

cdr3_length: 14
j_call: TRBJ1-1
d_call: .
v_call: TRBV5-1
clone_size: few
cdr3_nt: TGCGCCAGCAGCTTGGGCTTCGGGAACACTGAAGCTTTCTTT
cdr3_aa: CASSLGFGNTEAFF

cdr3_length: 14
j_call: TRBJ2-1
d_call: TRBD1
v_call: TRBV28
clone_size: .
cdr3_nt: TGTGCCAGCAGTTCCCCGGGACAGCCGGATGAGCAGTTCTTC
cdr3_aa: CASSSPGQPDEQFF

cdr3_length: 19
j_call: TRBJ2-2
d_call: TRBD2
v_call: TRBV7-2
clone_size: .
cdr3_nt: TGTGCCAGCAGCTTCCGACTAGCGGGAGGGCCAACTAAAACCGGGGAGCTGTTTTTT
cdr3_aa: CASSFRLAGGPTKTGELFF

cdr3_length: 15
j_call: TRBJ2-1
d_call: TRBD2
v_call: TRBV6-4
clone_size: .
cdr3_nt: TGTGCCAGCAGTGACTCTGCGGGAGGAGTCAATGAGCAGTTCTTC
cdr3_aa: CASSDSAGGVNEQFF

cdr3_length: 16
j_call: TRBJ2-1
d_call: TRBD2
v_call: TRBV4-1
clone_size: .
cdr3_nt: TGCGCCAGCAGCCACGAGGGACTAGCGGGGGTGGGGTGGCAGTTCTTC
cdr3_aa: CASSHEGLAGVGWQFF

cdr3_length: 17
j_call: TRBJ1-2
d_call: TRBD1
v_call: TRBV28
clone_size: .
cdr3_nt: TGTGCCAGCAGTACCCCTTTACAGGGGGCGTCGGACTATGGCTACACCTTC
cdr3_aa: CASSTPLQGASDYGYTF

cdr3_length: 17
j_call: TRBJ2-2
d_call: TRBD2
v_call: TRBV4-2
clone_size: once
cdr3_nt: TGTGCCAGCAGCCAAGCAAGCGGGGCCTATAACACCGGGGAGCTGTTTTTT
cdr3_aa: CASSQASGAYNTGELFF

cdr3_length: 13
j_call: TRBJ1-2
d_call: .
v_call: TRBV14
clone_size: few
cdr3_nt: TGTGCCAGCAGCAGAAGACAGGCAGATGGCTACACCTTC
cdr3_aa: CASSRRQADGYTF

cdr3_length: 11
j_call: TRBJ1-1
d_call: .
v_call: TRBV2
clone_size: .
cdr3_nt: TGTGCCAGCAGTGGGGCCGGCGTAGCTTTCTTT
cdr3_aa: CASSGAGVAFF

cdr3_length: 13
j_call: TRBJ1-4
d_call: .
v_call: TRBV28
clone_size: once
cdr3_nt: TGTGCCAGCCGAGGGGGGGCTAATGAAAAACTGTTTTTT
cdr3_aa: CASRGGANEKLFF

cdr3_length: 14
j_call: TRBJ1-4
d_call: TRBD1
v_call: TRBV6-5
clone_size: .
cdr3_nt: TGTGCCAGCAGTTTGGACAGGGTTAGGGAAAAACTGTTTTTT
cdr3_aa: CASSLDRVREKLFF

cdr3_length: 14
j_call: TRBJ2-3
d_call: .
v_call: TRBV5-1
clone_size: .
cdr3_nt: TGCGCCAGCAGCTTTGGACTACCCACAGATACGCAGTATTTT
cdr3_aa: CASSFGLPTDTQYF

cdr3_length: 17
j_call: TRBJ2-4
d_call: TRBD2
v_call: TRBV18
clone_size: .
cdr3_nt: TGTGCCAGCTCACCACCCGGGGGAGGGCTAGCCAAAAACATTCAGTACTTC
cdr3_aa: CASSPPGGGLAKNIQYF

cdr3_length: 9
j_call: TRBJ1-1
d_call: .
v_call: TRBV7-8
clone_size: few
cdr3_nt: TGTGCCAGCAATCCCTCGGAGTTCTTT
cdr3_aa: CASNPSEFF

cdr3_length: 16
j_call: TRBJ1-4
d_call: .
v_call: TRBV5-8
clone_size: .
cdr3_nt: TGTGCCAGCAGTGCGGCAGGGATTTTTACTAATGAAAAACTGTTTTTT
cdr3_aa: CASSAAGIFTNEKLFF

cdr3_length: 17
j_call: TRBJ2-1
d_call: TRBD1
v_call: TRBV7-8
clone_size: .
cdr3_nt: TGTGCCAGCAGCACAGCTGGGGACAGCAGCTCCTACAATGAGCAGTTCTTC
cdr3_aa: CASSTAGDSSSYNEQFF

cdr3_length: 18
j_call: TRBJ1-4
d_call: .
v_call: TRBV6-1
clone_size: .
cdr3_nt: TGTGCCAGCAGTGAAGGAAAAGTACGGCAGGGTTTGAATGAAAAACTGTTTTTT
cdr3_aa: CASSEGKVRQGLNEKLFF

cdr3_length: 18
j_call: TRBJ2-1
d_call: TRBD2
v_call: TRBV7-8
clone_size: .
cdr3_nt: TGTGCCAGCAGCTTAGTGATTACCTCTAGCGGCAAAGCGGATGAGCAGTTCTTC
cdr3_aa: CASSLVITSSGKADEQFF

cdr3_length: 15
j_call: TRBJ2-1
d_call: TRBD2
v_call: TRBV30
clone_size: .
cdr3_nt: TGTGCCTGGAGTCGTCTAGCGGGAGGGGTTCATGAGCAGTTCTTC
cdr3_aa: CAWSRLAGGVHEQFF

cdr3_length: 15
j_call: TRBJ2-7
d_call: .
v_call: TRBV4-1
clone_size: .
cdr3_nt: TGCGCCAGCAGCGGGATATCGACAGGTCTCTACGAGCAGTACTTC
cdr3_aa: CASSGISTGLYEQYF

cdr3_length: 12
j_call: TRBJ2-7
d_call: .
v_call: TRBV29-1
clone_size: .
cdr3_nt: TGCAGCGTTCGACAAAGCTCCTACGAGCAGTACTTC
cdr3_aa: CSVRQSSYEQYF

cdr3_length: 13
j_call: TRBJ1-2
d_call: .
v_call: TRBV21-1
clone_size: .
cdr3_nt: TGTGCCAGCAGCAAGCGACAGGGGAATGGCTACACCTTC
cdr3_aa: CASSKRQGNGYTF

cdr3_length: 15
j_call: TRBJ2-3
d_call: TRBD1
v_call: TRBV25-1
clone_size: .
cdr3_nt: TGTGCCAGCAGTGAGAGGGACAGGGGCACAGATACGCAGTATTTT
cdr3_aa: CASSERDRGTDTQYF